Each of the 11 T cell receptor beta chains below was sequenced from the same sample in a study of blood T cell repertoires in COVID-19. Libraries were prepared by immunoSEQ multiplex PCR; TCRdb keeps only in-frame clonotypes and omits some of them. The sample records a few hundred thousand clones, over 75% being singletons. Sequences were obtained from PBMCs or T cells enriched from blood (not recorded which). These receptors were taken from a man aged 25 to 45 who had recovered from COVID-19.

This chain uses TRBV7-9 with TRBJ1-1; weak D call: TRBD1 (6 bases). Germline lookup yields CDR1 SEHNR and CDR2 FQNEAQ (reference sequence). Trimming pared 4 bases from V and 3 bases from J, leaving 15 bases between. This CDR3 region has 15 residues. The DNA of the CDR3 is TGTGCCAGCAGCTCGGACAGATCGGACTACACTGAAGCTTTCTTT. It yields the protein CASSSDRSDYTEAFF.

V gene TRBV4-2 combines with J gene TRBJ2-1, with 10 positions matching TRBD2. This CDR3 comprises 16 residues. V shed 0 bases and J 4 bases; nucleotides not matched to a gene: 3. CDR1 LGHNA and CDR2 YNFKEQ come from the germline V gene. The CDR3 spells CASSQESGGGYNEQFF. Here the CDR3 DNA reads TGTGCCAGCAGCCAAGAGAGCGGGGGGGGATACAATGAGCAGTTCTTC.

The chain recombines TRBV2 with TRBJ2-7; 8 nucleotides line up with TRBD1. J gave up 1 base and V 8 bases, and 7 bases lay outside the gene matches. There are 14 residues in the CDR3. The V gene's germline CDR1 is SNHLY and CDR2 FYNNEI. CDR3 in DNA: TGTGCCAGCGGGCGACAGGGGAATTCCTACGAGCAGTACTTC. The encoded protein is CASGRQGNSYEQYF. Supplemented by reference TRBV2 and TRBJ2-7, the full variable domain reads EPEVTQTPSHQVTQMGQEVILRCVPISNHLYFYWYRQILGQKVEFLVSFYNNEISEKSEIFDDQFSVERPDGSNFTLKIRSTKLEDSAMYFCASGRQGNSYEQYFGPGTRLTVT.

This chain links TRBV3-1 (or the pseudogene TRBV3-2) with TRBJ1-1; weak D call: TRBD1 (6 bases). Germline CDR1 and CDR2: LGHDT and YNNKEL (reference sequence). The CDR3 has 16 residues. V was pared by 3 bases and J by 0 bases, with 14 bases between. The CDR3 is CASSQTGGGMNTEAFF. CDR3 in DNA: TGTGCCAGCAGCCAGACGGGGGGCGGCATGAACACTGAAGCTTTCTTT.

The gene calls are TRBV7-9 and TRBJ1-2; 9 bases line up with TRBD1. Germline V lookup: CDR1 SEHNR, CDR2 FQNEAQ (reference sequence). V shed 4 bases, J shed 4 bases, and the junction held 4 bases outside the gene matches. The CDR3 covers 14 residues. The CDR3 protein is CASSSGQGTYGYTF. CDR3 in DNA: TGTGCCAGCAGCTCCGGACAGGGGACCTATGGCTACACCTTC.

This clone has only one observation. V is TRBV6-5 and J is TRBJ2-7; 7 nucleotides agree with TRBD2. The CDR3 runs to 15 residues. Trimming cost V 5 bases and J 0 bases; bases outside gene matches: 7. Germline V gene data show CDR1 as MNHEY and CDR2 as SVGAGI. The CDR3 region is CASSKGGVLSYEQYF. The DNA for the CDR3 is TGTGCCAGCAGTAAGGGAGGGGTCCTCTCCTACGAGCAGTACTTC.

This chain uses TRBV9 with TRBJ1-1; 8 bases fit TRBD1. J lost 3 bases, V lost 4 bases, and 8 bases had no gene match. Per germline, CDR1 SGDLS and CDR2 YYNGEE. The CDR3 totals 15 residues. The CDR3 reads CASSPGTGSYTEAFF. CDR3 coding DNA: TGTGCCAGCAGCCCGGGGACAGGATCTTACACTGAAGCTTTCTTT.

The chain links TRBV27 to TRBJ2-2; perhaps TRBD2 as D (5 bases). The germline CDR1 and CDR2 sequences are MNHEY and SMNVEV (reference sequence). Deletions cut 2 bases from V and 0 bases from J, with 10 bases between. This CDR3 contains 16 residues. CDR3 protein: CASSLSGYSNTGELFF. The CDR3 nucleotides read TGTGCCAGCAGTTTAAGCGGATACTCGAACACCGGGGAGCTGTTTTTT.

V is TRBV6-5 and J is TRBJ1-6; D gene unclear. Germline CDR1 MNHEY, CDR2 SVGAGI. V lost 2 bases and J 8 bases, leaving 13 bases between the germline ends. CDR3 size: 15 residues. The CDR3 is CASSYGLGEHSPLHF. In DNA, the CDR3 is TGTGCCAGCAGTTACGGACTCGGGGAACATTCACCCCTCCACTTT.

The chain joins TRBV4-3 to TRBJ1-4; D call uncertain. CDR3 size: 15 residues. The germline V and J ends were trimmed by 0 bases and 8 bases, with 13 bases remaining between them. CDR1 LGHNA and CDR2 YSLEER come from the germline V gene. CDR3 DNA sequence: TGCGCCAGCAGCCAAGAGCCTCGAGATGAGGAAAAACTGTTTTTT. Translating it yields CASSQEPRDEEKLFF.

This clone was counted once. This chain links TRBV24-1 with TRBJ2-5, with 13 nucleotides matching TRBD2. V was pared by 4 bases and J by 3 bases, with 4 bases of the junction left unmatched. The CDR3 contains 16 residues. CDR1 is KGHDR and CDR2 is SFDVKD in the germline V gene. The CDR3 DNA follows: TGTGCCACCAGTGAACAGACTAGCGGGGGGAAAGAGACCCAGTACTTC. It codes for CATSEQTSGGKETQYF.